Listed here are 5 T cell receptor beta chains from one sample, sequenced in a study of tumor-infiltrating lymphocytes in primary liver carcinoma. Making TCR beta cDNA involved around 520 ng total RNA and a constant-region primer. Three nested multiplex PCR rounds of slightly modified ARM-PCR generated TCR beta libraries. A C-beta reverse primer and TRBV1-TRBV30 forward primers served in each of the first two PCR rounds, at approximately 10 cycles apiece. TCRdb called the multiplex PCR reads again in MiXCR, with one record for every CDR3 protein. Here the sample spans approximately 92,000 distinct CDR3 sequences, approximately 72% being singletons. RNA and DNA were co-extracted from about 20-30 mg of unsorted bulk tissue. Sequencing input: tumor-adjacent normal liver tissue. These receptor sequences come from a man between 35 and 55 years old with primary liver carcinoma and hepatitis B virus infection.

This clonotype is classed as large. This chain uses TRBV11-2 with TRBJ2-1; D not certain. Trimming took 4 bases from V and 7 from J, leaving 14 bases between them. The CDR3 runs to 14 residues. Looked up from germline, CDR1 is SGHAT and CDR2 is FQNNGV. CDR3 residues: CASSSAAGGNEQFF. The CDR3 DNA sequence: TGTGCCAGCAGCTCCGCTGCAGGCGGTAATGAGCAGTTCTTC.

Remarks on this clonotype: The conserved closing phenylalanine or tryptophan is absent in this CDR3, likely reflecting a read error. The rearrangement uses TRBV12-3 or TRBV12-4 and TRBJ2-1; the D is unclear. This CDR3 contains 12 residues. The CDR3 loop is CASSPLFNEQFL. CDR3 bases: TGTGCCAGCAGTCCTTTATTCAATGAACAGTTCCTC.

Concerning this clonotype: As the CDR3 is not closed by the conserved phenylalanine or tryptophan, this likely results from a read error. The chain has TRBV4-1 and TRBJ2-1, with 8 bases that match TRBD2. There are 16 residues in the CDR3. The V gene's germline CDR1 is MGHRA and CDR2 YSYEKL. CDR3 residues: CASSQSGTRGDNEQFL. As DNA, the CDR3 is TGCGCCAGCAGCCAATCCGGGACTAGAGGTGACAACGAGCAGTTCCTC.

The rearrangement links TRBV28 to TRBJ2-1, with a possible D match to TRBD2 (6 bases). V lost 5 bases and J lost 0, with 11 bases in between. CDR1 is MDHEN and CDR2 is SYDVKM in the germline V gene. This CDR3 spans 15 amino acids. This chain's CDR3 is CASSPLGGSYNEQFF. The CDR3 DNA is TGTGCCAGCAGTCCCCTCGGGGGCTCCTACAATGAGCAGTTCTTC.

To note about this clonotype: At one boundary the junction diverges from the germline segment, which might be a read error. This chain joins TRBV7-2 and TRBJ2-7; maybe TRBD2 (6 bases). This CDR3 has 16 residues. The germline CDR1 and CDR2 sequences are SGHTA and FQGNSA. The CDR3 DNA reads as TGTGCCAGCAGCTTAGGGCGGGACCGAGACTCCTACAAGCAGTACTTC. Amino acids: CASSLGRDRDSYKQYF.